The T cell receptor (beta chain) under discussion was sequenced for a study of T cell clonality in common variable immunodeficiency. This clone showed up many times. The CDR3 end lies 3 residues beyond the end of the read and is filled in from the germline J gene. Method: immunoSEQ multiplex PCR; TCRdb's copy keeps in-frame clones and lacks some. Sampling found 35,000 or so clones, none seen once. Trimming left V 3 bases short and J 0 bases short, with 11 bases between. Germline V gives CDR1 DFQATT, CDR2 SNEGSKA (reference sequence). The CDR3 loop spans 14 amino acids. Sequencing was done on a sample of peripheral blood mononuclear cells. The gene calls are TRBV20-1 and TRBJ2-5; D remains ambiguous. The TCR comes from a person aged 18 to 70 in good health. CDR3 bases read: TGCAGTGCTAGTCTGGCGGAGTACCAAGAGACC. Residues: CSASLAEYQET. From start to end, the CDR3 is CSASLAEYQETQYF.